The 25 T cell receptor beta chains below come from one sample, sequenced in a study of post-analysis software for immune sequencing data. What these receptors recognize is not known. Unique molecular identifiers were carried by the TCR beta cDNA libraries. TCRdb itself ran the PCR reads through MiXCR, one entry per CDR3 protein. The sample has fewer than 850,000 distinct CDR3 sequences, just over 45% seen once. The study's findings and limits: Relative to controls, patients had a few TRBV segments at higher frequency, with TRBV5-6, TRBV5-1 and TRBV20-1 among these.

Material for sequencing was blood. Receptors originate from a girl between 5 and 17 years old with multiple sclerosis.

The V gene is TRBV12-3 or TRBV12-4, the J gene TRBJ1-2; 7 nucleotides match TRBD1. There are 14 residues in the CDR3. V lost 7 bases to trimming and J lost 4 bases; unmatched junction nucleotides: 9. The CDR3: CASTQPGTAYGYTF. CDR3 bases: TGTGCCAGCACCCAACCGGGGACAGCCTATGGCTACACCTTC.

This sequence joins TRBV28 and TRBJ2-3; TRBD2 aligns across 8 bases. Germline V CDR1 and CDR2: MDHEN, SYDVKM. The junction had 13 bases not matched to a gene; V was cut back by 6 bases and J by 2 bases. This CDR3 region has 17 residues. The DNA of the CDR3 is TGTGCCAGCAGCCCCTTCGTCGGGGGGGGTTCCACAGATACGCAGTATTTT. Its translation: CASSPFVGGGSTDTQYF.

This clonotype was seen more than once but under ten times. V and J are TRBV29-1 and TRBJ2-3; 10 nucleotides align to TRBD2. CDR3 length: 16 residues. Germline CDR1 and CDR2: SQVTM and ANQGSEA. Trimming took 5 bases from V and 2 from J; bases not matched to a gene: 10. CDR3: CSVRSASGGPTDTQYF. As DNA, the CDR3 is TGCAGCGTTCGATCGGCTAGCGGGGGCCCCACAGATACGCAGTATTTT.

The J gene is TRBJ2-3, the V gene TRBV20-1; 10 bases fit TRBD2. The CDR3 length is 15 residues. Germline values: CDR1 DFQATT, CDR2 SNEGSKA (reference sequence). The junction had 4 bases not matched to a gene; V was cut back by 2 bases and J by 2 bases. The CDR3 protein is CSARPGTSDTDTQYF. CDR3 coding DNA: TGCAGTGCTAGACCCGGGACTAGCGACACAGATACGCAGTATTTT.

This clonotype has just a few counts. The chain has TRBV20-1 and TRBJ2-1, with 7 bases fitting TRBD2. The CDR3 totals 13 residues. Trimming at V came to 3 bases and at J to 5 bases, leaving 4 bases not matched to a gene. Germline V CDR1 and CDR2: DFQATT, SNEGSKA (reference sequence). CDR3 sequence: CSARTSPHNEQFF. The CDR3 DNA is TGCAGTGCTAGGACTAGCCCCCACAATGAGCAGTTCTTC.

This clonotype appeared a few times. The chain is built from TRBV7-9 and TRBJ1-2, with D unclear. The V gene lost 7 bases and the J gene lost 3 bases, with 15 bases spanning the gap. The CDR3 sequence is 14 residues long. Germline assignment: CDR1 SEHNR and CDR2 FQNEAQ (reference sequence). The DNA for the CDR3 is TGTGCCAGCACCCCGGGAGGAGGGCACTATGGCTACACCTTC. Protein sequence: CASTPGGGHYGYTF. The full variable domain, completed using reference TRBV7-9 and TRBJ1-2, is DTGVSQNPRHKITKRGQNVTFRCDPISEHNRLYWYRQTLGQGPEFLTYFQNEAQLEKSRLLSDRFSAERPKGSFSTLEIQRTEQGDSAMYLCASTPGGGHYGYTFGSGTRLTVV.

This clonotype showed up just a few times. J is TRBJ2-7 and V is TRBV20-1, with 10 bases that match TRBD2. V was clipped by 3 bases and J by 6 bases; unmatched bases: 11. Per germline, CDR1 DFQATT and CDR2 SNEGSKA (reference sequence). The CDR3 consists of 15 residues. CDR3 sequence: CSASLVLAGDVEQYF. The CDR3 DNA sequence: TGCAGTGCTAGTTTGGTCCTAGCGGGAGATGTCGAGCAGTACTTC.

V gene TRBV30 combines with J gene TRBJ1-2; no reliable D call. V lost 0 bases to trimming and J lost 1 base, with 9 bases between them. Germline CDR1 and CDR2: GTSNPN and SVGIG (reference sequence). The CDR3 has 14 residues. The CDR3 DNA is TGTGCCTGGAGTGTAGGGCAGCTTAACTATGGCTACACCTTC. This translates into CAWSVGQLNYGYTF.

For the CDR3, the DNA is TGTGCCAGCAGTCCAAGGACACTAGCCAAAAACATTCAGTACTTC. Its protein product is CASSPRTLAKNIQYF. The chain combines TRBV27 with TRBJ2-4; D is perhaps TRBD1 (5 bases). The germline gives CDR1 MNHEY, CDR2 SMNVEV (reference sequence). V was pared by 5 bases and J by 0 bases, with 11 bases between. The CDR3 is 15 residues long.

V is TRBV4-2 and J is TRBJ2-7; possibly TRBD1 or TRBD2 for D (5 bases each). V lost 4 bases and J 7 bases, leaving 20 bases between the germline ends. CDR1 is LGHNA and CDR2 is YNFKEQ in the germline V gene. The CDR3 consists of 15 residues. The CDR3 DNA follows: TGTGCCAGCAGCCCCCTTACTAGTAGGGGTTCTGAGCAGTACTTC. As protein: CASSPLTSRGSEQYF.

This clonotype has just a few counts. The chain has TRBV27 and TRBJ1-6, with D maybe TRBD1 (5 bases). Trimming cost V 7 bases and J 6 bases, with 10 bases left between them. CDR1 and CDR2 from the germline V gene are MNHEY and SMNVEV (reference sequence). The CDR3 is 13 amino acids. The CDR3 region is CASMLGGNSPLHF. As DNA, the CDR3 is TGTGCCAGCATGTTGGGGGGTAATTCACCCCTCCACTTT.

V and J are TRBV20-1 and TRBJ2-7; 7 bases are a match to TRBD1. V lost 3 bases and J lost 0; bases outside the gene matches: 8. Per the germline V gene, CDR1 is DFQATT and CDR2 is SNEGSKA (reference sequence). The CDR3 totals 15 residues. As DNA, the CDR3 is TGCAGTGCTAGCCGAATCGGGGACAGCTCCTACGAGCAGTACTTC. Its translation is CSASRIGDSSYEQYF.

This clonotype has just a few counts. V is TRBV29-1 and J is TRBJ2-7, with D hard to call. The last part of the DNA fits TRBJ2-5 better; the J call may be wrong. The CDR3 extends over 12 amino acids. Germline CDR1 reads SQVTM; CDR2 reads ANQGSEA. In nucleotides, the CDR3 is TGCAGCGCCCTCAGCGACGGGGAGACCCAGTACTTC. It yields the protein CSALSDGETQYF.

This chain uses TRBV12-3 or TRBV12-4 with TRBJ1-2; D uncertain. Trimming shortened V by 6 bases and J by 10 bases, and 18 bases separated the two germline ends. This CDR3 is 13 amino acids long. Written as DNA, the CDR3 is TGTGCCAGCAGCGCCGACGGAGCCTGGGTCTACACCTTC. It yields the protein CASSADGAWVYTF.

The chain has TRBV6-1 and TRBJ2-3; tentatively, D is TRBD1 (5 bases). The V and J ends lost 6 bases and 0 bases respectively, with 13 bases between them. Looked up from germline, CDR1 is MNHNS and CDR2 is SASEGT. CDR3 length equals 15 residues. The CDR3 bases are TGTGCCAGCAGAACCACAGGCGCTAGCACAGATACGCAGTATTTT. Translated, it gives CASRTTGASTDTQYF.

This clonotype was observed once. The V gene is TRBV7-2, the J gene TRBJ2-7, with D perhaps assigned TRBD1 or TRBD2 (7 bases each). Per germline, CDR1 SGHTA and CDR2 FQGNSA. The CDR3 length is 15 residues. Trimming took 4 bases from V and 2 from J, leaving 15 bases between them. CDR3 nucleotide sequence: TGTGCCAGCAGCTCCCAGGGGGGGAGCCCCTACGAGCAGTACTTC. This sequence encodes CASSSQGGSPYEQYF.

The chain has TRBV7-2 and TRBJ2-7; D not certain. Germline CDR1 is SGHTA and CDR2 is FQGNSA. The germline V and J ends were trimmed by 1 base and 0 bases, with 7 bases remaining between them. The CDR3 is made up of 14 amino acids. The CDR3 DNA reads as TGTGCCAGCAGCTTAGGGTATGCCTCCTACGAGCAGTACTTC. It codes for CASSLGYASYEQYF.

In this sample, this clonotype turned up a few times. The chain is built from TRBV6-2 or TRBV6-3 and TRBJ2-7, with TRBD1 as a possible D gene (5 bases). CDR3 length: 16 residues. The V and J ends lost 2 bases and 2 bases respectively, with 16 bases between them. Looked up from germline, CDR1 is MNHEY and CDR2 is SVGEGT. The CDR3 DNA reads TGTGCCAGCAGTTACCCCCGGCGGACAAGGGCCTACGAGCAGTACTTC. Protein sequence: CASSYPRRTRAYEQYF.

The chain carries TRBV6-1 and TRBJ2-4; TRBD2 aligns across 10 bases. The last part of the DNA fits TRBJ2-7 better; the J call may be wrong. Germline V CDR1 and CDR2: MNHNS, SASEGT. CDR3 size: 19 residues. The CDR3: CASTLPTTSGYPNPYEQYF. Here the CDR3 DNA reads TGTGCCAGCACCCTCCCGACGACTAGCGGGTATCCTAACCCCTACGAGCAGTACTTC.

The chain links TRBV5-1 to TRBJ1-2; TRBD1 might be the D (6 bases). Germline V CDR1 and CDR2: SGHRS, YFSETQ. Trimming cost V 7 bases and J 3 bases, with 10 bases left between them. The CDR3 contains 12 residues. CDR3 in amino acids: CASGPGDYGYTF. In DNA, the CDR3 is TGCGCCAGCGGACCAGGGGACTATGGCTACACCTTC. Variable domain in full (rest from reference TRBV5-1 and TRBJ1-2): KAGVTQTPRYLIKTRGQQVTLSCSPISGHRSVSWYQQTPGQGLQFLFEYFSETQRNKGNFPGRFSGRQFSNSRSEMNVSTLELGDSALYLCASGPGDYGYTFGSGTRLTVV.

This chain connects TRBV20-1 to TRBJ2-7; TRBD1 or TRBD2 may be the D gene (5 bases each). The CDR3 sequence is 15 residues long. CDR1 is DFQATT and CDR2 is SNEGSKA in the germline V gene (reference sequence). Trimming shortened V by 3 bases and J by 3 bases, and 18 bases separated the two germline ends. CDR3 in DNA: TGCAGTGCTAGGGGTCGGGACCCACAATACTACGAGCAGTACTTC. It is translated as CSARGRDPQYYEQYF.

The chain couples TRBV15 to TRBJ2-3; maybe TRBD1 (6 bases). From germline, CDR1 is LNHNV and CDR2 YYDKDF (reference sequence). The CDR3 has 17 residues. The V and J ends lost 0 bases and 0 bases respectively, with 13 bases between them. The CDR3 region has the DNA TGTGCCACCAGCAGAGATCGGCCCAGGGGAAGCACAGATACGCAGTATTTT. Protein product: CATSRDRPRGSTDTQYF.

This clonotype was counted between two and nine times. The V and J genes are TRBV20-1 and TRBJ1-1, with D possibly matching TRBD1 (5 bases). Germline V CDR1 and CDR2: DFQATT, SNEGSKA (reference sequence). There are 16 residues in the CDR3. The ends were cut back, 4 bases at V and 3 bases at J, with 21 bases in the middle. CDR3 in amino acids: CSAKQVPGEEDTEAFF. Here the CDR3 DNA reads TGCAGTGCTAAACAGGTTCCGGGGGAAGAGGACACTGAAGCTTTCTTT.

CDR3: CSASGGGSPTDTQYF. The CDR3 DNA sequence: TGCAGTGCCTCTGGAGGGGGTTCCCCCACAGATACGCAGTATTTT. This chain joins TRBV20-1 and TRBJ2-3, with D tentatively TRBD1 or TRBD2 (6 bases each). Germline CDR1 reads DFQATT; CDR2 reads SNEGSKA (reference sequence). The CDR3 contains 15 residues. V was trimmed by 6 bases and J by 2 bases, leaving 18 bases between them.

This clonotype was found a few times. This rearrangement joins TRBV7-2 to TRBJ2-5; D possibly corresponds to TRBD2 (6 bases). The germline V and J ends were trimmed by 2 bases and 11 bases, with 18 bases remaining between them. The CDR3 length is 14 residues. The V gene's germline CDR1 is SGHTA and CDR2 FQGNSA. The CDR3 reads CASSLLSGPGEQYF. The CDR3 bases are TGTGCCAGCAGCTTACTGTCAGGGCCGGGGGAGCAGTACTTC.